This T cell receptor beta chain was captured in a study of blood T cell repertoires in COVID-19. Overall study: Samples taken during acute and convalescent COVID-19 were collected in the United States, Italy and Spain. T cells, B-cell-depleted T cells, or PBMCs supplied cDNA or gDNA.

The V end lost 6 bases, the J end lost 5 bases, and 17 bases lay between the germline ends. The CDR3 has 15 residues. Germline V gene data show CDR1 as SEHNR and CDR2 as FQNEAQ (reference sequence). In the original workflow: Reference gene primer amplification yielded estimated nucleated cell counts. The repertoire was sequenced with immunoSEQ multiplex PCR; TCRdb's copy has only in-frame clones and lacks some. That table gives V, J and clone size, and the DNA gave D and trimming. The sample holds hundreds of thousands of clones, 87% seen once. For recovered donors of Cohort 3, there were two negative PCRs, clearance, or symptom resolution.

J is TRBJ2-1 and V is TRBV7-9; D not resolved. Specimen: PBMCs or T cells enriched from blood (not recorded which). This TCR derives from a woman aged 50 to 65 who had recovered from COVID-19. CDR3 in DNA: TGTGCCAGCAGGCCGATGGGCCTGGGCAACAATGAGCAGTTCTTC. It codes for CASRPMGLGNNEQFF.